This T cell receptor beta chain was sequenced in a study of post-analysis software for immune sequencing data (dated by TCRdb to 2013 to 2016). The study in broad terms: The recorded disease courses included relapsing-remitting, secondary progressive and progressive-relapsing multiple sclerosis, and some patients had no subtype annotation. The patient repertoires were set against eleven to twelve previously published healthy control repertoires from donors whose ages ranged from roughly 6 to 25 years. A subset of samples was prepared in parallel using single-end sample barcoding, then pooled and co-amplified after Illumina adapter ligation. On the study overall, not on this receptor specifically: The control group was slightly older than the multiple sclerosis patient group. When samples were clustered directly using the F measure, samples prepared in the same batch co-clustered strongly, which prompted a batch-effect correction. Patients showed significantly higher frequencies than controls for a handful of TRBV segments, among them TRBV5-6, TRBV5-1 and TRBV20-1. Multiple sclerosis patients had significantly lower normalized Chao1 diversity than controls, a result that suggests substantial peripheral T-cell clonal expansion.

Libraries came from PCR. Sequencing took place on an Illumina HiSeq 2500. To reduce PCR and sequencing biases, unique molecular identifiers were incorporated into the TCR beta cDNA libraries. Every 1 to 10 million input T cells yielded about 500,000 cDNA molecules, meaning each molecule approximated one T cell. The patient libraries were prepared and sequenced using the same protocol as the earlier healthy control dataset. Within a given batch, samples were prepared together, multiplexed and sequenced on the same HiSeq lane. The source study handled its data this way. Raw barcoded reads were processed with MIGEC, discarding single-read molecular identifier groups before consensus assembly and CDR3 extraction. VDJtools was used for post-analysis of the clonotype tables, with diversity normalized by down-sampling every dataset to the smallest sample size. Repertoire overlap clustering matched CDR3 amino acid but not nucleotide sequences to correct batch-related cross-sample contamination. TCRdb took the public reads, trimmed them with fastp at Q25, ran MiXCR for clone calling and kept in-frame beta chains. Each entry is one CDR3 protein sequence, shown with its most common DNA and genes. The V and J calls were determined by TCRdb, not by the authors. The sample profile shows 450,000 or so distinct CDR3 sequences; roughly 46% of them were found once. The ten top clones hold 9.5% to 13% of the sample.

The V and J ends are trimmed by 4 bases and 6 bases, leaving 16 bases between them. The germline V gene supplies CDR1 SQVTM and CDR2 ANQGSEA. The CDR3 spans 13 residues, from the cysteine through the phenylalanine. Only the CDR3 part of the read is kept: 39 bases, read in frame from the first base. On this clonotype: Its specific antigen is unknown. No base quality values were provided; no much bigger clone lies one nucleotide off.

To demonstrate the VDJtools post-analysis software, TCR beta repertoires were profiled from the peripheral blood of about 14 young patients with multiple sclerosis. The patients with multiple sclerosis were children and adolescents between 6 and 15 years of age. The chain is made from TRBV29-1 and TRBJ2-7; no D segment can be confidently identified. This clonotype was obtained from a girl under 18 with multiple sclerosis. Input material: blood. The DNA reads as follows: TGCAGCGTTGGGTCGAGCTTCGACTTCGAGCAGTACTTC. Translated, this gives CSVGSSFDFEQYF.